A selection of T cell receptor beta chains follows, all from one sample in a study of blood T cell repertoires in COVID-19. Libraries were prepared by immunoSEQ multiplex PCR; TCRdb keeps only in-frame clonotypes and omits some of them. This table holds more than 200,000 clones, 80% to 85% found once. Sequencing was performed on peripheral blood. Receptor source: a man aged 45-65 years with active or convalescent COVID-19. Each CDR3 is given with its conserved first and last residue. Fields, in order: J gene, clone size, D gene, V gene, CDR3 DNA, CDR3 protein. D genes are given only for firm matches. For some rows the clone size is stated as once, few or many, or as a class when expanded; others skip it.

J gene: TRBJ1-2; clone size: NA; D gene: TRBD1; V gene: TRBV24-1; CDR3 DNA: TGTGCCACCAGTAGCGGGGACAGGGGGCGCGTGAATGGCTACACCTTC; CDR3 protein: CATSSGDRGRVNGYTF
J gene: TRBJ1-4; clone size: few; D gene: NA; V gene: TRBV5-1; CDR3 DNA: TGCGCCAGCAGAGGGGGGGCGAGTAGTGAAAAACTGTTTTTT; CDR3 protein: CASRGGASSEKLFF
J gene: TRBJ2-7; clone size: NA; D gene: NA; V gene: TRBV7-9; CDR3 DNA: TGTGCCAGCAGCGGAAACACTAGCACCGCGGGGCAGTACTTC; CDR3 protein: CASSGNTSTAGQYF
J gene: TRBJ2-5; clone size: NA; D gene: NA; V gene: TRBV18; CDR3 DNA: TGTGCCAGCTCCCCACGAATGACAGGGATAAGGGCGGGAATCCAAGAGACCCAGTACTTC; CDR3 protein: CASSPRMTGIRAGIQETQYF
J gene: TRBJ2-7; clone size: few; D gene: TRBD1; V gene: TRBV7-6; CDR3 DNA: TGTGCCAGCAGCTTAGTAGGGACAGGTGTCTCCTACGAGCAGTACTTC; CDR3 protein: CASSLVGTGVSYEQYF
J gene: TRBJ2-7; clone size: NA; D gene: NA; V gene: TRBV28; CDR3 DNA: TGTGCCAGCAGGGGACTTAACTCCGAGCAGTACTTC; CDR3 protein: CASRGLNSEQYF
J gene: TRBJ1-2; clone size: NA; D gene: NA; V gene: TRBV6-5; CDR3 DNA: TGTGCCAGCACGAGAGGACGGACAGCGATCTATGGCTACACCTTC; CDR3 protein: CASTRGRTAIYGYTF
J gene: TRBJ2-1; clone size: NA; D gene: NA; V gene: TRBV14; CDR3 DNA: TGTGCCAGCAGCCAAGTAATAAACAATGAGCAGTTCTTC; CDR3 protein: CASSQVINNEQFF
J gene: TRBJ1-3; clone size: once; D gene: TRBD1; V gene: TRBV28; CDR3 DNA: TGTGCCAGCAGACCAGGGGGATCGGCAAACACCATATATTTT; CDR3 protein: CASRPGGSANTIYF
J gene: TRBJ2-6; clone size: NA; D gene: NA; V gene: TRBV19; CDR3 DNA: TGTGCCAGTAGGCAGGGCGGCAATGGGGCCAACGTCCTGACTTTC; CDR3 protein: CASRQGGNGANVLTF
J gene: TRBJ1-1; clone size: NA; D gene: NA; V gene: TRBV7-3; CDR3 DNA: TGTGCCAGCTCAGTGGGGCCCGTCACTGAAGCTTTCTTT; CDR3 protein: CASSVGPVTEAFF
J gene: TRBJ2-3; clone size: NA; D gene: NA; V gene: TRBV7-2; CDR3 DNA: TGTGCCAGCAGAGAACCGGGACTCCTCACAGATACGCAGTATTTT; CDR3 protein: CASREPGLLTDTQYF
J gene: TRBJ2-7; clone size: NA; D gene: NA; V gene: TRBV9; CDR3 DNA: TGTGCCAGCAGCGTAGGGACAGCTACCTACGAGCAGTACTTC; CDR3 protein: CASSVGTATYEQYF
J gene: TRBJ1-1; clone size: NA; D gene: NA; V gene: TRBV4-2; CDR3 DNA: TGTGCCAGCAGCCAAGGTGGGGGCGCGGACACTGAAGCTTTCTTT; CDR3 protein: CASSQGGGADTEAFF
J gene: TRBJ2-3; clone size: once; D gene: TRBD2; V gene: TRBV3-1/TRBV3-2; CDR3 DNA: TGTGCCAGCAGCCAGCCGGGACTACCCGAAGATACGCAGTATTTT; CDR3 protein: CASSQPGLPEDTQYF
J gene: TRBJ1-1; clone size: NA; D gene: NA; V gene: TRBV20-1; CDR3 DNA: TGCAGTGCTAGTTTGCAGGGCCTGAACACTGAAGCTTTCTTT; CDR3 protein: CSASLQGLNTEAFF
J gene: TRBJ2-7; clone size: NA; D gene: TRBD1; V gene: TRBV5-6; CDR3 DNA: TGTGCCAGCAGCTTGGTTCAGGGGGCCTACGAGCAGTACTTC; CDR3 protein: CASSLVQGAYEQYF
J gene: TRBJ2-5; clone size: NA; D gene: TRBD1; V gene: TRBV7-3; CDR3 DNA: TGTGCCAGCAGCTTACAGGGGGCGGGAGAGACCCAGTACTTC; CDR3 protein: CASSLQGAGETQYF
J gene: TRBJ1-2; clone size: few; D gene: TRBD1; V gene: TRBV3-1/TRBV3-2; CDR3 DNA: TGTGCCAGCAGCCACCTGGACAGGGGGCCGACCTATGGCTACACCTTC; CDR3 protein: CASSHLDRGPTYGYTF
J gene: TRBJ1-4; clone size: NA; D gene: TRBD1; V gene: TRBV7-9; CDR3 DNA: TGTGCCAGCAGCGCCAACAGGGGTCCTAATGAAAAACTGTTTTTT; CDR3 protein: CASSANRGPNEKLFF
J gene: TRBJ2-7; clone size: NA; D gene: TRBD2; V gene: TRBV3-1/TRBV3-2; CDR3 DNA: TGTGCCAGCAGCCGGGAGGGGAGCTCCTACGAGCAGTACTTC; CDR3 protein: CASSREGSSYEQYF
J gene: TRBJ2-3; clone size: NA; D gene: NA; V gene: TRBV9; CDR3 DNA: TGTGCCAGCAGCGTACAGGTCAAGTCTTTTACTAGCACAGATACGCAGTATTTT; CDR3 protein: CASSVQVKSFTSTDTQYF
J gene: TRBJ1-5; clone size: once; D gene: NA; V gene: TRBV12-2; CDR3 DNA: TGTGCAAGTCGCTTAGCCCCGGACAGGTGTGATCAGCCCCAGCATTTT; CDR3 protein: CASRLAPDRCDQPQHF
J gene: TRBJ2-7; clone size: NA; D gene: NA; V gene: TRBV7-8; CDR3 DNA: TGTGCCAGCAGCTTAGATTCTAGGAGCCGGGGGGCCGAGCAGTACTTC; CDR3 protein: CASSLDSRSRGAEQYF
J gene: TRBJ2-1; clone size: NA; D gene: TRBD1; V gene: TRBV18; CDR3 DNA: TGTGCCAGCTCACGGGGACAGGAGAGCTTCAATGAGCAGTTCTTC; CDR3 protein: CASSRGQESFNEQFF
J gene: TRBJ2-2; clone size: NA; D gene: NA; V gene: TRBV24-1; CDR3 DNA: TGTGCCGCCAATACCGAGCAGGGCAATTCCGGGGAGCTGTTTTTT; CDR3 protein: CAANTEQGNSGELFF
J gene: TRBJ1-1; clone size: NA; D gene: TRBD1; V gene: TRBV4-2; CDR3 DNA: TGTGCCAGCAGCCAAGAGACAGGGGTGAACACTGAAGCTTTCTTT; CDR3 protein: CASSQETGVNTEAFF
J gene: TRBJ1-6; clone size: NA; D gene: NA; V gene: TRBV25-1; CDR3 DNA: TGTGCCAGCAGGGAACGGGGTTTCTTCTCACCCCTCCACTTT; CDR3 protein: CASRERGFFSPLHF
J gene: TRBJ2-1; clone size: NA; D gene: NA; V gene: TRBV7-8; CDR3 DNA: TGTGCCAGCAGCCTTCAAAATGAGCAGTTCTTC; CDR3 protein: CASSLQNEQFF
J gene: TRBJ1-1; clone size: NA; D gene: NA; V gene: TRBV18; CDR3 DNA: TGTGCCAGCTCACTCATGAACACTGAAGCTTTCTTT; CDR3 protein: CASSLMNTEAFF
J gene: TRBJ1-6; clone size: NA; D gene: NA; V gene: TRBV30; CDR3 DNA: TGTGCCTGGAGTAGGGGTTCCTTATCCTATAATTCACCCCTCCACTTT; CDR3 protein: CAWSRGSLSYNSPLHF
J gene: TRBJ1-2; clone size: NA; D gene: NA; V gene: TRBV18; CDR3 DNA: TGTGCCAGCTCACCACCCGGGGAGGAGCGAGGCTACACCTTC; CDR3 protein: CASSPPGEERGYTF
J gene: TRBJ1-2; clone size: few; D gene: NA; V gene: TRBV11-2; CDR3 DNA: TGTGCCAGCAGCAAAGGGGCAGGTGCCTTAAGAGGCTACACCTTC; CDR3 protein: CASSKGAGALRGYTF
J gene: TRBJ2-1; clone size: NA; D gene: TRBD2; V gene: TRBV2; CDR3 DNA: TGTGCCAGCAGTTTCTTGGGACTAGCGGGGGGGACGGGTGGAAATGAGCAGTTCTTC; CDR3 protein: CASSFLGLAGGTGGNEQFF
J gene: TRBJ1-6; clone size: NA; D gene: NA; V gene: TRBV14; CDR3 DNA: TGTGCCAGCAGCGCGGGACCGCATAATTCACCCCTCCACTTT; CDR3 protein: CASSAGPHNSPLHF
J gene: TRBJ1-1; clone size: NA; D gene: NA; V gene: TRBV28; CDR3 DNA: TGTGCCAGCAGCCGTATTCGGGAAGCTTTCTTT; CDR3 protein: CASSRIREAFF
J gene: TRBJ1-2; clone size: once; D gene: TRBD1; V gene: TRBV4-3; CDR3 DNA: TGCGCCAGCAGCCAAGCCGGGACAGGGAACTATGGCTACACCTTC; CDR3 protein: CASSQAGTGNYGYTF
J gene: TRBJ2-2; clone size: NA; D gene: NA; V gene: TRBV19; CDR3 DNA: TGTGCCAGTAGTATAGATCTCAGTTCCGCTGGGGAGCTGTTTTTT; CDR3 protein: CASSIDLSSAGELFF
J gene: TRBJ1-5; clone size: NA; D gene: NA; V gene: TRBV19; CDR3 DNA: TGTGCCAGTACCCCTGGGGCAGAGCGAAATCAGCCCCAGCATTTT; CDR3 protein: CASTPGAERNQPQHF
J gene: TRBJ1-1; clone size: NA; D gene: TRBD1; V gene: TRBV5-1; CDR3 DNA: TGCGCCAGCAGCTTCCGGGACAGGGGGCCCCTGAGGGAGCCTGAAGCTTTCTTT; CDR3 protein: CASSFRDRGPLREPEAFF
J gene: TRBJ1-2; clone size: once; D gene: TRBD1; V gene: TRBV15; CDR3 DNA: TGTGCCGCCAACGAGGGACAGGGAGGATTTCGCGGCTACACCTTC; CDR3 protein: CAANEGQGGFRGYTF
J gene: TRBJ2-7; clone size: NA; D gene: TRBD2; V gene: TRBV30; CDR3 DNA: TGTGCCGGACAACCTAGCGGCGGAACCTACGAGCAGTACTTC; CDR3 protein: CAGQPSGGTYEQYF
J gene: TRBJ2-2; clone size: NA; D gene: NA; V gene: TRBV7-2; CDR3 DNA: TGTGCCAGCAGCTCCACTAGAAACACCGGGGAGCTGTTTTTT; CDR3 protein: CASSSTRNTGELFF
J gene: TRBJ2-4; clone size: NA; D gene: NA; V gene: TRBV9; CDR3 DNA: TGTGCCAGCAGCGTAACAGGGACCAAAAACATTCAGTACTTC; CDR3 protein: CASSVTGTKNIQYF
J gene: TRBJ1-1; clone size: NA; D gene: NA; V gene: TRBV11-2; CDR3 DNA: TGTGCCAGCAGCTTAGTGGGAGGGGGGACTGAAGCTTTCTTT; CDR3 protein: CASSLVGGGTEAFF
J gene: TRBJ2-5; clone size: NA; D gene: TRBD2; V gene: TRBV5-1; CDR3 DNA: TGCGCCAGCAGCAGGACTAGCGGGGCCCTGGGGGAGACCCAGTACTTC; CDR3 protein: CASSRTSGALGETQYF
J gene: TRBJ1-1; clone size: NA; D gene: TRBD1; V gene: TRBV11-2; CDR3 DNA: TGTGCCAGCAGCCCCGGACAGGGGGCTTACACTGAAGCTTTCTTT; CDR3 protein: CASSPGQGAYTEAFF
J gene: TRBJ1-6; clone size: NA; D gene: TRBD1; V gene: TRBV5-6; CDR3 DNA: TGTGCCAGCAGAACGACAGGGGCTTATTCACCCCTCCACTTT; CDR3 protein: CASRTTGAYSPLHF
J gene: TRBJ2-1; clone size: NA; D gene: TRBD2; V gene: TRBV9; CDR3 DNA: TGTGCCAGCAGCGTAGCGGTCAGCGGGGGGGCGGATGAGCAGTTCTTC; CDR3 protein: CASSVAVSGGADEQFF
J gene: TRBJ1-2; clone size: once; D gene: NA; V gene: TRBV7-9; CDR3 DNA: TGTGCCAGCAGCGAACTCACGGTCTATGGCTACACCTTC; CDR3 protein: CASSELTVYGYTF